This T cell receptor (beta chain) was retrieved from a study of neurological immune-mediated disorders. Study observations and caveats: The study found no CDR3 amino acid sequences shared by expanded clones across subjects, suggesting private repertoires in all groups.

This clonotype came up many times. Its antigen is unknown. cDNA was made by 5'RACE with 10-nucleotide random UMIs. TCRdb independently ran MiXCR on the 5' RACE reads; one entry per CDR3 protein. The table shows 20,000 to 30,000 distinct CDR3 sequences, with 13% occurring only once. The CDR3 is 18 residues long. Germline lookup yields CDR1 SGHAT and CDR2 FQNNGV. Trimming shortened V by 0 bases and J by 0 bases, and 14 bases separated the two germline ends. Sequencing was done on a sample of PBMCs. This receptor was identified in a woman aged 40 to 55 with HTLV-1-associated myelopathy (HAM/TSP). The chain employs TRBV11-2 and TRBJ2-2; the D is unclear. Written as DNA, the CDR3 is TGTGCCAGCAGCTTAGATCTAAGTTGGTTCGCGAACACCGGGGAGCTGTTTTTT. The encoded protein is CASSLDLSWFANTGELFF.